This T cell receptor (beta chain) was identified during a study of monozygotic twins with inflammatory bowel disease. Researchers used about 3,400 ng of total RNA for each TCR library. cDNA encoding TCRalpha and TCRbeta underwent two nested PCRs of around 15 and 10 cycles, each of which was followed by bead purification. Reprocessing the 5' RACE reads, TCRdb reports a single entry for every CDR3 protein and omits DNA. The sample features 150,000 or so distinct CDR3 sequences, with roughly 7.4% in its top ten. Germline V gene data show CDR1 as SGHNT and CDR2 as YYREEE (reference sequence). The CDR3 is 15 residues long. Whole blood that had not undergone T cell sorting provided the isolated total RNA.

This clonotype was sampled from a human donor with ulcerative colitis or Crohn's disease, or a healthy co-twin of an affected twin (not recorded which). The rearrangement uses TRBV5-4 and TRBJ2-3. Sample: blood. CDR3: CASSYAGLSTDTQYF.